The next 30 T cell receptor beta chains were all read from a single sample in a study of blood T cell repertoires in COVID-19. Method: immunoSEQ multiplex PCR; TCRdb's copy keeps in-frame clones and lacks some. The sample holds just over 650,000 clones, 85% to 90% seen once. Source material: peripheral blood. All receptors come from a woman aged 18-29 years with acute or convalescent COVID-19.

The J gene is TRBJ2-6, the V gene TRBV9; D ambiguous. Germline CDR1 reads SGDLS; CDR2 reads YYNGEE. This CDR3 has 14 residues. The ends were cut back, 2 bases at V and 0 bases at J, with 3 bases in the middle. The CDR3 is CASSVNSGANVLTF. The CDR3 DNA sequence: TGTGCCAGCAGCGTTAACTCTGGGGCCAACGTCCTGACTTTC.

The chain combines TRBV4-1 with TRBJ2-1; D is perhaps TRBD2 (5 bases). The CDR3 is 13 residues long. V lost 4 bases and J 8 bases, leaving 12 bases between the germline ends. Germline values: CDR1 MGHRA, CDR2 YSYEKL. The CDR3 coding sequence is TGCGCCAGCAGCCCAGAGGACGGGGATGAGCAGTTCTTC. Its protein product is CASSPEDGDEQFF.

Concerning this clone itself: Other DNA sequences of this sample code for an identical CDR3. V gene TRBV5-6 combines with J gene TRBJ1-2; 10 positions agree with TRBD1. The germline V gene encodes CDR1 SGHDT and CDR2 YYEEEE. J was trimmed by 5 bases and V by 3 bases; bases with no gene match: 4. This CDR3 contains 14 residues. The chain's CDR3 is CASSSGQGSYGYTF. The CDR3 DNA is TGTGCCAGCAGCTCGGGACAGGGGTCGTATGGCTACACCTTC.

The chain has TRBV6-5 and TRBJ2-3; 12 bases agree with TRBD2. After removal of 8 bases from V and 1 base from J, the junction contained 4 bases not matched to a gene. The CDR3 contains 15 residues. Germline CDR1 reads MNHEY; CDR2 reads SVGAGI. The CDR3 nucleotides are TGTGCCAGCGCTAGCGGGGGGGCCGGCACAGATACGCAGTATTTT. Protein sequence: CASASGGAGTDTQYF.

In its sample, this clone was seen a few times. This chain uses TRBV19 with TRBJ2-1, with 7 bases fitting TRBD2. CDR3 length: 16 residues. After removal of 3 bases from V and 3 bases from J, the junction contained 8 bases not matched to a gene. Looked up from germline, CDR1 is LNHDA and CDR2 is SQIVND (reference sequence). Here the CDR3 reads CASSMDASGLYNEQFF. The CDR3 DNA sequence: TGTGCCAGTAGTATGGATGCTAGCGGCCTCTACAATGAGCAGTTCTTC.

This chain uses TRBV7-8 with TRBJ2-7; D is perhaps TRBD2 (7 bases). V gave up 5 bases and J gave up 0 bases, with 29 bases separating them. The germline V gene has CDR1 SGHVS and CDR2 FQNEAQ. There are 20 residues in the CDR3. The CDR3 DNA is TGTGCCAGCAGCCCGCTGGGGGGGGGCAAGTTTGTGTTAGGCTCCTACGAGCAGTACTTC. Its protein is CASSPLGGGKFVLGSYEQYF.

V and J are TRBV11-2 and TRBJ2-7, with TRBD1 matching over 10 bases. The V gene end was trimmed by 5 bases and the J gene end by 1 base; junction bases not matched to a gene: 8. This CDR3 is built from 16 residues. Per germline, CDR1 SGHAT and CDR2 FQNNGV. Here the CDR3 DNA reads TGTGCCAGCAGCAAGACAGGGGGCGGTTTGTCCTACGAGCAGTACTTC. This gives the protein CASSKTGGGLSYEQYF.

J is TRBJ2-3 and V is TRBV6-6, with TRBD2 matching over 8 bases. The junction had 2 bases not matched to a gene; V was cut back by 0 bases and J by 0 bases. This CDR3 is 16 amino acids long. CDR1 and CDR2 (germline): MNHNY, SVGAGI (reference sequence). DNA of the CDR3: TGTGCCAGCAGTTACTCTGCGGGGGGTAGCACAGATACGCAGTATTTT. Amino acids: CASSYSAGGSTDTQYF.

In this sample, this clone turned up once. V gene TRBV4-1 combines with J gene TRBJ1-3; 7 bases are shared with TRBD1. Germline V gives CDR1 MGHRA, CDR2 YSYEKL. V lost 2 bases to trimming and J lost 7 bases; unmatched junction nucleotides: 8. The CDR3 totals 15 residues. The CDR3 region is CASSQPRQGLNTIYF. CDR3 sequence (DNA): TGCGCCAGCAGCCAACCCCGACAGGGCTTGAACACCATATATTTT.

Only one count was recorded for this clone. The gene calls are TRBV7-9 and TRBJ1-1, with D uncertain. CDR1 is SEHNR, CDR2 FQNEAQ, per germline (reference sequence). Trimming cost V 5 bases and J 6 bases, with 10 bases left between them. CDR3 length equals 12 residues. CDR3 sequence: CASSPSFPEAFF. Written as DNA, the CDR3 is TGTGCCAGCAGCCCTTCTTTCCCTGAAGCTTTCTTT.

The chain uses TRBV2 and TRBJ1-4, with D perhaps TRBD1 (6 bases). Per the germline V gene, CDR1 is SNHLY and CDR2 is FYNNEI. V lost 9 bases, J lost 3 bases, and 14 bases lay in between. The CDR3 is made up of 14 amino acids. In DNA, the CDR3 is TGTGCCAGTTCAGGGGACACGCCTAATGAAAAACTGTTTTTT. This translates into CASSGDTPNEKLFF.

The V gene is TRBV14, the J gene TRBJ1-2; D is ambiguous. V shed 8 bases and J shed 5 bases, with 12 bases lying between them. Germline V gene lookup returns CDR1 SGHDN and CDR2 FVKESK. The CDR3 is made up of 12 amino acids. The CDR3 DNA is TGTGCCAGCGAGCGATTCGGGTATGGCTACACCTTC. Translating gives CASERFGYGYTF.

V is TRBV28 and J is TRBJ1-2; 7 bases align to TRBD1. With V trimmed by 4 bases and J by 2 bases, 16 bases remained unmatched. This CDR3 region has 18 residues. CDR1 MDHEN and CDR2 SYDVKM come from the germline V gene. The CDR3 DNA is TGTGCCAGCAGTTCCCGATACAGGGGATATGGAAAAAACTATGGCTACACCTTC. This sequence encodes CASSSRYRGYGKNYGYTF.

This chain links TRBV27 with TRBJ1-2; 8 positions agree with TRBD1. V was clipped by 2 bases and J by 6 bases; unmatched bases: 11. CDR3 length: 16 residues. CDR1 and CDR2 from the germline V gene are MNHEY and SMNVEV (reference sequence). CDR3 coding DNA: TGTGCCAGCAGTTTACAACCGGACAGGGTAGTTGATGGCTACACCTTC. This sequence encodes CASSLQPDRVVDGYTF.

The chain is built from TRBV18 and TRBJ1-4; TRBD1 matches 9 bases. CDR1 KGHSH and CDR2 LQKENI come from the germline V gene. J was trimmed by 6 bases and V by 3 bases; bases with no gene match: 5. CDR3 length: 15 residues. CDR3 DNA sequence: TGTGCCAGCTCACCTCCGGGACAGGGATATGAAAAACTGTTTTTT. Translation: CASSPPGQGYEKLFF.

As DNA, the CDR3 is TGCAGCGTTGTAGAGGGGCCCAAAAACATTCAGTACTTC. It encodes CSVVEGPKNIQYF. The chain has TRBV29-1 and TRBJ2-4; TRBD1 or TRBD2 may be the D gene (5 bases each). The V end lost 4 bases, the J end lost 2 bases, and 9 bases lay between the germline ends. This CDR3 comprises 13 residues. From germline, CDR1 is SQVTM and CDR2 ANQGSEA.

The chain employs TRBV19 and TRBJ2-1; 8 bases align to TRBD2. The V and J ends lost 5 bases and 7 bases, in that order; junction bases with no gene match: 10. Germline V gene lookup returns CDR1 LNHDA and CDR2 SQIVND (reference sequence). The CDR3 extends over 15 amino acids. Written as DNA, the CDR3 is TGTGCCAGTAGTCCAGACGGGGGGGCCAGGAATGAGCAGTTCTTC. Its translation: CASSPDGGARNEQFF.

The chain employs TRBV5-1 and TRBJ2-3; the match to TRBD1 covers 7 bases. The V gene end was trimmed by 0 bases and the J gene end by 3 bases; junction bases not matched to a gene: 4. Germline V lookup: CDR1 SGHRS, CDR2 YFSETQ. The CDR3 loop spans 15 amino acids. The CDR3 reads CASSLGSGGTDTQYF. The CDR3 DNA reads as TGCGCCAGCAGCTTGGGTTCAGGGGGTACAGATACGCAGTATTTT.

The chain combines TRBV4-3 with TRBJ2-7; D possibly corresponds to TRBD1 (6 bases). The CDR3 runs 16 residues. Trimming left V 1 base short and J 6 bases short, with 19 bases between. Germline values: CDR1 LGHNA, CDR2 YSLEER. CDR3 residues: CASSQGAIQGWGEQYF. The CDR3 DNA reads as TGCGCCAGCAGCCAAGGGGCTATACAGGGATGGGGCGAGCAGTACTTC.

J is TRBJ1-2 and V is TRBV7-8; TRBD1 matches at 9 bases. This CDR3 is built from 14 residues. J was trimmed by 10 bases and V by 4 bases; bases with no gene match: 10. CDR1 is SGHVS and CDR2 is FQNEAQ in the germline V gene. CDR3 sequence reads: CASSSTGTGSDYTF. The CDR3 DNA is TGTGCCAGCAGCTCAACAGGGACAGGGTCCGACTACACCTTC.

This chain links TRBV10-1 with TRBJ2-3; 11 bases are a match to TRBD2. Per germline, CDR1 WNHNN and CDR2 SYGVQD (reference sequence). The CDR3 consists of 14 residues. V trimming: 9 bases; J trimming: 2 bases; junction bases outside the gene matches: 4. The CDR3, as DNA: TGCGCCAGGACTAGCGGGGCCCTCACAGATACGCAGTATTTT. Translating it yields CARTSGALTDTQYF.

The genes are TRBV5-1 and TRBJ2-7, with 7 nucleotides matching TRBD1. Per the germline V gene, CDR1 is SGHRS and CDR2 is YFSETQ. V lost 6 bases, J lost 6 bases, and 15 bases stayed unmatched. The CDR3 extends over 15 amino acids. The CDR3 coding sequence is TGCGCCAGCACCACCAACAGGTGGGCAGGGGGCGAGCAGTACTTC. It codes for CASTTNRWAGGEQYF.

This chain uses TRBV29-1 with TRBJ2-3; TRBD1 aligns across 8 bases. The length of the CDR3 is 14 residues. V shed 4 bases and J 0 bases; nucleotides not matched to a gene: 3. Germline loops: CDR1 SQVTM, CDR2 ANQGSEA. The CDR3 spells CSVAGQASTDTQYF. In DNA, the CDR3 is TGCAGCGTTGCGGGACAGGCTAGCACAGATACGCAGTATTTT.

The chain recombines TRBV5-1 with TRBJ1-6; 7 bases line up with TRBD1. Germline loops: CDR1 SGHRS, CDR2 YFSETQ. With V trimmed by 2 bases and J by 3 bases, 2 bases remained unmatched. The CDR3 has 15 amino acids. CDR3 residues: CASSFGTVYNSPLHF. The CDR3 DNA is TGCGCCAGCAGCTTCGGGACAGTCTATAATTCACCCCTCCACTTT.

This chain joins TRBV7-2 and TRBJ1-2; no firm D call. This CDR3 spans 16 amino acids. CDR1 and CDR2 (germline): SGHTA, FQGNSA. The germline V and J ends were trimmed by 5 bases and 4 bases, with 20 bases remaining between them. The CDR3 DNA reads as TGTGCCAGCAGCCCCCACGCGGGTTTCCCCCCCTATGGCTACACCTTC. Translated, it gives CASSPHAGFPPYGYTF.

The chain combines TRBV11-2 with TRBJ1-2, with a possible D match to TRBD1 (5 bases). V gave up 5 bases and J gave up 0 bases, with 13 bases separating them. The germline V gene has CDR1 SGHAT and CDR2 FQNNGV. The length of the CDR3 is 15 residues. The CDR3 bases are TGTGCCAGCAGCCTCTCGGAGGGGACTAACTATGGCTACACCTTC. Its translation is CASSLSEGTNYGYTF.

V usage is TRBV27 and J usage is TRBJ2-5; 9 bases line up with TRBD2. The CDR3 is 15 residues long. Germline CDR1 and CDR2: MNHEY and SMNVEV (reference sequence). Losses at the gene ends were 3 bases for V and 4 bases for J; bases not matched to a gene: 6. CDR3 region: CASSFGGGAVETQYF. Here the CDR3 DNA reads TGTGCCAGCAGTTTCGGCGGGGGGGCGGTAGAGACCCAGTACTTC.

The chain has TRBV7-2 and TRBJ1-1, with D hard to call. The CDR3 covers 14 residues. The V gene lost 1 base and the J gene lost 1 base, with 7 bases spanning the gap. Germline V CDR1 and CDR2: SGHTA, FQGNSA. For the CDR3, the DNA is TGTGCCAGCAGCTTAGGTCCCAGGAACACTGAAGCTTTCTTT. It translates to CASSLGPRNTEAFF.

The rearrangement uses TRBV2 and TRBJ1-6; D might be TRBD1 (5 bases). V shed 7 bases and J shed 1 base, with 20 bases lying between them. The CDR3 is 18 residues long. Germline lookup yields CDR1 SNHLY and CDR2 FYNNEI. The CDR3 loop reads CASINPTGGSSYNSPLHF. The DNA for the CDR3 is TGTGCCAGCATAAATCCTACGGGGGGAAGTTCCTATAATTCACCCCTCCACTTT.

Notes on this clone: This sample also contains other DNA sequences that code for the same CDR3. CDR3 DNA: TGTGCCAGCAGCTTGGGCGGTTACGAGCAGTACTTC. The encoded protein is CASSLGGYEQYF. J is TRBJ2-7 and V is TRBV5-6; no firm D call. V lost 0 bases and J 4 bases, leaving 5 bases between the germline ends. The CDR3 runs 12 residues. Germline V gene lookup returns CDR1 SGHDT and CDR2 YYEEEE.